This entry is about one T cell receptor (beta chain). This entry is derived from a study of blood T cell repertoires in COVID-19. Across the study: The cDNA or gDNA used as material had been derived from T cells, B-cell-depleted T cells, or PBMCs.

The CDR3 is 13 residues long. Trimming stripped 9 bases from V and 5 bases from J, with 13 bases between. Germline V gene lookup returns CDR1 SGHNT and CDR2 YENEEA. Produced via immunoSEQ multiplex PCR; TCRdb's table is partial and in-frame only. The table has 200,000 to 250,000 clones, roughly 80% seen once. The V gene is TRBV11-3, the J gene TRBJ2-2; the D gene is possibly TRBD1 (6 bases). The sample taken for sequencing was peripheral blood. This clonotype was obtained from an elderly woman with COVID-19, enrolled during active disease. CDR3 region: CASQGSRTGELFF. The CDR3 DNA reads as TGTGCCAGTCAGGGGAGTAGAACCGGGGAGCTGTTTTTT.